These T cell receptor beta chains were read from a single sample in a study of T-cell memory formation after mild COVID-19. TCRdb reprocessed the 5' RACE reads with MiXCR, giving one entry per CDR3 protein. This sample has roughly 120,000 distinct CDR3 sequences, with 16% found just once. The sample consisted of PBMCs or a T cell subset sorted from them (not recorded which). These receptors all come from an adult woman who had mild COVID-19 (a few samples of this study predate the infection). Cell type and time point are not known. CDR3s include the opening cysteine and the closing phenylalanine or tryptophan. A D gene is named only where the DNA matches it firmly. Rows give clone size only sometimes, using once, few, many, or a class for an expanded clone.

V gene	clone size	J gene	D gene	CDR3 protein	CDR3 DNA
TRBV4-3	few	TRBJ2-2	-	CASSQEARTNTGELFF	TGCGCCAGCAGCCAAGAGGCTAGGACAAACACCGGGGAGCTGTTTTTT
TRBV4-1	few	TRBJ2-1	-	CASSQGGTVYNEQFF	TGCGCCAGCAGCCAAGGCGGGACTGTCTACAATGAGCAGTTCTTC
TRBV7-8	-	TRBJ1-6	TRBD1	CASTGQGSNSPLHF	TGTGCCAGCACCGGACAGGGAAGTAATTCACCCCTCCACTTT
TRBV4-3	-	TRBJ2-1	TRBD2	CASSQKLAGDLTEQFF	TGCGCCAGCAGCCAAAAACTAGCGGGAGATCTTACTGAGCAGTTCTTC
TRBV11-1	-	TRBJ2-2	-	CASSLAFGNTGELFF	TGTGCCAGCAGCTTAGCCTTTGGGAACACCGGGGAGCTGTTTTTT
TRBV19	-	TRBJ1-2	-	CASSNPGDKNYGYTF	TGTGCCAGTAGTAATCCGGGAGACAAGAACTATGGCTACACCTTC
TRBV7-6	-	TRBJ1-2	TRBD1	CASSLPRDRGNYGYTF	TGTGCCAGCAGTTTACCCCGGGACAGGGGTAACTATGGCTACACCTTC
TRBV7-9	few	TRBJ1-1	-	CASSSFRGNTEAFF	TGTGCCAGCAGCTCCTTCAGGGGAAACACTGAAGCTTTCTTT
TRBV20-1	many	TRBJ2-1	-	CSAREGREQFF	TGCAGTGCTAGAGAAGGCAGGGAGCAGTTCTTC
TRBV6-6	few	TRBJ2-3	-	CASSSGYTDTQYF	TGTGCCAGCAGTTCAGGGTACACAGATACGCAGTATTTT
TRBV11-1	-	TRBJ2-7	TRBD2	CASSPDFPTSGKEQYF	TGTGCCAGCAGCCCAGATTTCCCTACTAGCGGGAAAGAGCAGTACTTC
TRBV9	-	TRBJ2-3	TRBD1	CASSVTGQLTDTQYF	TGTGCCAGCAGCGTTACGGGACAGCTCACAGATACGCAGTATTTT
TRBV5-1	few	TRBJ1-1	-	CASRTSVDGFTEAFF	TGCGCCAGCAGAACCAGTGTGGACGGCTTCACTGAAGCTTTCTTT
TRBV12-3/TRBV12-4	few	TRBJ2-7	TRBD1	CASSLNKLAGTADFF	TGTGCCAGCAGCCTAAACAAACTCGCCGGGACAGCTGACTTCTTC
TRBV10-3	-	TRBJ1-1	-	CAIKATGMNTEAFF	TGTGCCATCAAGGCGACAGGAATGAACACTGAAGCTTTCTTT
TRBV5-6	-	TRBJ1-2	-	CASWIRETYGYTF	TGTGCCAGCTGGATCAGGGAGACCTATGGCTACACCTTC
TRBV5-1	-	TRBJ2-7	-	CASSPGLPISGSHEQYF	TGCGCCAGCAGTCCCGGCCTCCCCATCTCGGGATCCCACGAGCAGTACTTC
TRBV7-2	few	TRBJ2-5	TRBD2	CASSPPSGSMGETQYF	TGTGCCAGCAGCCCCCCTAGCGGGAGTATGGGAGAGACCCAGTACTTC
TRBV24-1	few	TRBJ2-2	TRBD1	CATSRPGQRTGELFF	TGTGCCACCAGTAGACCGGGACAGAGGACCGGGGAGCTGTTTTTT
TRBV12-3/TRBV12-4	few	TRBJ1-6	-	CASSLGPGNSPLHF	TGTGCCAGCAGTTTAGGCCCGGGTAATTCACCCCTCCACTTT
TRBV25-1	few	TRBJ2-7	-	CASGAESFYEQYF	TGTGCCAGTGGGGCAGAGTCCTTCTACGAGCAGTACTTC
TRBV7-9	few	TRBJ2-4	TRBD2	CASISGSDAKNIQYF	TGTGCCAGCATAAGCGGGAGCGATGCCAAAAACATTCAGTACTTC
TRBV5-1	-	TRBJ2-1	TRBD1	CASSLPGTGINEQFF	TGCGCCAGCAGCTTACCCGGGACAGGGATCAATGAGCAGTTCTTC
TRBV5-4	once	TRBJ1-1	-	CASSLVGWTPNTEAFF	TGTGCCAGCAGCTTGGTGGGGTGGACACCCAACACTGAAGCTTTCTTT
TRBV20-1	-	TRBJ2-2	-	CSARRVETSTGELFF	TGCAGTGCTAGGAGGGTCGAGACCAGCACCGGGGAGCTGTTTTTT
TRBV5-1	-	TRBJ1-2	-	CASSLASGADNYGYTF	TGCGCCAGCAGCTTGGCCAGTGGGGCAGACAACTATGGCTACACCTTC
TRBV7-8	many	TRBJ2-5	-	CASTPGQGETQYF	TGTGCCAGCACACCCGGCCAGGGGGAGACCCAGTACTTC
TRBV5-1	-	TRBJ2-1	TRBD2	CASSSGLAGEGNEQFF	TGCGCCAGCAGCTCGGGACTAGCGGGGGAGGGCAATGAGCAGTTCTTC
TRBV6-4	-	TRBJ2-1	-	CASSDSAKGGYNEQFF	TGTGCCAGCAGTGACTCGGCCAAGGGGGGGTACAATGAGCAGTTCTTC
TRBV7-9	-	TRBJ2-7	-	CASSHVGGSYEQYF	TGTGCCAGCAGCCATGTCGGGGGCTCCTACGAGCAGTACTTC
TRBV12-3/TRBV12-4	-	TRBJ1-5	-	CASSSGGNQPQHF	TGTGCCAGCAGCAGCGGGGGCAATCAGCCCCAGCATTTT
TRBV5-1	-	TRBJ2-2	-	CASSLGGQVTGELFF	TGCGCCAGCAGCTTGGGGGGGCAAGTCACCGGGGAGCTGTTTTTT
TRBV6-6	few	TRBJ2-1	-	CASSYSWGNEQFF	TGTGCCAGCAGTTACTCGTGGGGCAATGAGCAGTTCTTC
TRBV27	-	TRBJ2-7	TRBD1	CASSLSLGQVTYEQYF	TGTGCCAGCAGTTTATCCCTGGGACAGGTAACATACGAGCAGTACTTC
TRBV7-6	-	TRBJ2-3	-	CASSPVGFGTDTQYF	TGTGCCAGCAGCCCAGTGGGTTTCGGCACAGATACGCAGTATTTT
TRBV7-9	many	TRBJ2-1	-	CASSPNPGKEFF	TGTGCCAGCAGCCCTAATCCGGGCAAGGAGTTCTTC
TRBV7-2	-	TRBJ2-3	-	CASSPDRNTDTQYF	TGTGCCAGCAGCCCGGACAGAAACACAGATACGCAGTATTTT
TRBV29-1	many	TRBJ1-3	-	CSVSGQGGNTIYF	TGCAGCGTTTCCGGTCAAGGTGGAAACACCATATATTTT
TRBV18	-	TRBJ2-7	-	CASSPRSDSYEQYF	TGTGCCAGCTCACCACGTAGCGACAGCTACGAGCAGTACTTC
TRBV19	few	TRBJ1-2	-	CASSLGQAIYGYTF	TGTGCCAGTAGTCTCGGACAAGCGATCTATGGCTACACCTTC
TRBV29-1	few	TRBJ1-5	-	CSVAQDSYSNQPQHF	TGCAGCGTTGCTCAGGACAGCTATAGCAATCAGCCCCAGCATTTT
TRBV2	-	TRBJ2-5	-	CASSERETQYF	TGTGCCAGCAGTGAAAGGGAGACCCAGTACTTC
TRBV5-1	-	TRBJ1-1	TRBD1	CDSSTSTGTVEAFF	TGCGACAGCAGCACCTCGACAGGGACAGTTGAAGCTTTCTTT
TRBV12-3/TRBV12-4	few	TRBJ2-5	-	CASTLGETQYF	TGTGCCAGCACCCTGGGGGAGACCCAGTACTTC
TRBV27	many	TRBJ2-3	TRBD2	CASSLAVRSTDTQYF	TGTGCCAGCAGTCTAGCGGTACGGAGCACAGATACGCAGTATTTT
TRBV6-2/TRBV6-3	few	TRBJ1-1	-	CASSDPGWSTEAFF	TGTGCCAGCAGCGACCCGGGGTGGAGCACTGAAGCTTTCTTT
TRBV5-1	many	TRBJ2-3	TRBD2	CASSLGGLADTDTQYF	TGCGCCAGCAGCTTGGGCGGACTAGCGGATACAGATACGCAGTATTTT
TRBV6-5	-	TRBJ2-1	TRBD2	CASSGLAGVRVSYNEQFF	TGTGCCAGCAGCGGACTAGCGGGAGTAAGAGTATCCTACAATGAGCAGTTCTTC
TRBV29-1	few	TRBJ2-7	-	CSAGRQPYEQYF	TGCAGCGCTGGGCGGCAGCCCTACGAGCAGTACTTC
TRBV12-3/TRBV12-4	-	TRBJ2-3	TRBD2	CASTPRVLAVSTDTQYF	TGTGCCAGCACCCCCCGAGTACTAGCGGTGAGCACAGATACGCAGTATTTT
TRBV12-3/TRBV12-4	once	TRBJ1-2	-	CASGPPSTRVRSYTF	TGTGCCAGCGGTCCCCCCTCTACAAGGGTCAGGTCCTACACCTTC